Shown below are 24 T cell receptor beta chains from a single sample sequenced in a study of cytomegalovirus exposure and HLA in healthy donors. PCR used 60 Vbeta primers and 13 Jbeta primers. Clones were read by immunoSEQ multiplex PCR, and TCRdb kept only the in-frame ones, dropping some. Found here are 25,000 to 40,000 clones; the top ten clones hold 3.5% to 5.5%. The sequenced sample was PBMCs. These receptors all stem from a woman between 35 and 50 years old in good health and CMV-seropositive.

The V gene is TRBV2, the J gene TRBJ2-7; D remains unclear. Germline V gene data show CDR1 as SNHLY and CDR2 as FYNNEI. CDR3 length equals 14 residues. V gave up 7 bases and J gave up 0 bases, with 13 bases separating them. The CDR3 DNA follows: TGTGCCAGCATCCCCAGCGCTGCCTCCTACGAGCAGTACTTC. Its translation: CASIPSAASYEQYF.

The chain is built from TRBV7-9 and TRBJ1-4; no definite D call. V lost 3 bases, J lost 0 bases, and 8 bases lay in between. CDR1 SEHNR and CDR2 FQNEAQ come from the germline V gene (reference sequence). The CDR3 length is 15 residues. The CDR3: CASSFPSTTNEKLFF. The CDR3 nucleotides read TGTGCCAGCAGCTTCCCTAGCACAACTAATGAAAAACTGTTTTTT.

The chain carries TRBV19 and TRBJ2-1, with TRBD2 identical over 13 bases. V gave up 5 bases and J gave up 6 bases; unmatched junction bases: 10. Germline values: CDR1 LNHDA, CDR2 SQIVND (reference sequence). CDR3 length: 17 amino acids. The CDR3 DNA reads TGTGCCAGTAGTTCGCACCAGGGGACTAGCGGGGTCAATGAGCAGTTCTTC. It codes for CASSSHQGTSGVNEQFF. The full variable domain, rest sourced from reference TRBV19 and TRBJ2-1, is DGGITQSPKYLFRKEGQNVTLSCEQNLNHDAMYWYRQDPGQGLRLIYYSQIVNDFQKGDIAEGYSVSREKKESFPLTVTSAQKNPTAFYLCASSSHQGTSGVNEQFFGPGTRLTVL.

The rearrangement uses TRBV29-1 and TRBJ2-7; no clear D gene. Trimming took 3 bases from V and 3 from J, leaving 9 bases between them. CDR3 length equals 12 residues. Germline CDR1 is SQVTM and CDR2 is ANQGSEA. Here the CDR3 reads CSVDLDNYEQYF. Here the CDR3 DNA reads TGCAGCGTTGATTTAGACAACTACGAGCAGTACTTC.

The rearrangement links TRBV7-9 to TRBJ1-4; D unclear. Germline V gene lookup returns CDR1 SEHNR and CDR2 FQNEAQ (reference sequence). V was pared by 5 bases and J by 7 bases, with 8 bases between. The CDR3 contains 12 residues. Here the CDR3 DNA reads TGTGCCAGCAGCCTTGGCACTGAAAAACTGTTTTTT. Protein product: CASSLGTEKLFF.

This chain links TRBV9 with TRBJ1-2, with 7 positions matching TRBD1. The germline CDR1 and CDR2 sequences are SGDLS and YYNGEE. Trimming cost V 3 bases and J 4 bases; bases outside gene matches: 6. The CDR3 spans 14 residues. Here the CDR3 reads CASSAGQHFYGYTF. The CDR3 DNA is TGTGCCAGCAGCGCGGGACAGCACTTCTATGGCTACACCTTC.

This sequence joins TRBV28 and TRBJ2-6; D is undetermined. V was cut by 6 bases and J by 0 bases, with 24 bases left in between. In germline, CDR1 is MDHEN, CDR2 SYDVKM. The CDR3 consists of 20 residues. CDR3 sequence reads: CASRGRGASASYSGANVLTF. The CDR3 coding sequence is TGTGCCAGCAGAGGAAGAGGCGCCAGCGCTTCCTACTCTGGGGCCAACGTCCTGACTTTC. Variable domain in full (rest from reference TRBV28 and TRBJ2-6): DVKVTQSSRYLVKRTGEKVFLECVQDMDHENMFWYRQDPGLGLRLIYFSYDVKMKEKGDIPEGYSVSREKKERFSLILESASTNQTSMYLCASRGRGASASYSGANVLTFGAGSRLTVL.

The gene calls are TRBV29-1 and TRBJ2-1; 8 nucleotides line up with TRBD1. The trim removed 6 bases at V and 8 bases at J, leaving 6 bases unmatched. Looked up from germline, CDR1 is SQVTM and CDR2 is ANQGSEA. The CDR3 spans 12 residues. CDR3 nucleotide sequence: TGCAGCGTCGGACAGGGAAGGCATGAGCAGTTCTTC. Protein sequence: CSVGQGRHEQFF.

The chain carries TRBV2 and TRBJ2-5; TRBD2 agrees at 15 bases. The CDR3 contains 15 residues. V shed 3 bases and J 4 bases; nucleotides not matched to a gene: 0. CDR1 is SNHLY, CDR2 FYNNEI, per germline. The CDR3 sequence is CASSEGLAGGETQYF. Written as DNA, the CDR3 is TGTGCCAGCAGTGAGGGACTAGCGGGAGGAGAGACCCAGTACTTC.

V gene TRBV4-1 combines with J gene TRBJ2-7; 9 bases align to TRBD2. With 0 bases clipped from V and 2 bases from J, the junction kept 14 bases outside the gene matches. This CDR3 is built from 19 residues. The V gene's germline CDR1 is MGHRA and CDR2 YSYEKL. CDR3 in amino acids: CASSQEAVSLAGSAYEQYF. CDR3 nucleotides: TGCGCCAGCAGCCAAGAGGCGGTTAGTCTAGCGGGATCAGCCTACGAGCAGTACTTC.

This chain connects TRBV28 to TRBJ1-5; no clear D gene. The CDR3 has 14 amino acids. V lost 3 bases to trimming and J lost 3 bases, with 9 bases between them. Germline CDR1 reads MDHEN; CDR2 reads SYDVKM. CDR3 coding DNA: TGTGCCAGCAGTTTGGAGAGCTTCAATCAGCCCCAGCATTTT. Translating gives CASSLESFNQPQHF.

CDR3 nucleotides: TGTGCCAGCTCTGGCCGACTCGGCACAACTAATGAAAAACTGTTTTTT. Translation: CASSGRLGTTNEKLFF. The gene calls are TRBV18 and TRBJ1-4; D is ambiguous. Trimming stripped 6 bases from V and 0 bases from J, with 14 bases between. The CDR3 contains 16 residues. The germline V gene has CDR1 KGHSH and CDR2 LQKENI.

The chain joins TRBV7-9 to TRBJ2-7; TRBD1 is a possible D gene (6 bases). Between the trimmed V and J ends, which lost 6 bases and 5 bases, there was a span of 11 bases. The CDR3 runs to 12 residues. Germline CDR1 is SEHNR and CDR2 is FQNEAQ (reference sequence). For the CDR3, the DNA is TGTGCCAGCAGTCAACAGGGAAACGAGCAGTACTTC. It is translated as CASSQQGNEQYF.

The rearrangement links TRBV2 to TRBJ1-2; 11 bases fit TRBD1. CDR3 size: 13 residues. Germline V CDR1 and CDR2: SNHLY, FYNNEI. The J segment lost 7 bases and the V segment lost 9 bases, leaving 7 bases of the junction unmatched. Here the CDR3 DNA reads TGTGCCAGGGGAGGACAGGGGGCTGGTGGCTACACCTTC. Its translation is CARGGQGAGGYTF.

The V gene is TRBV5-5, the J gene TRBJ2-5; 9 nucleotides line up with TRBD1. Germline lookup yields CDR1 SGHKS and CDR2 YYEKEE (reference sequence). With V trimmed by 4 bases and J by 5 bases, 12 bases remained unmatched. The CDR3 has 16 amino acids. CDR3 amino acids: CASSPGTGTGRETQYF. The CDR3 DNA is TGTGCCAGCAGCCCTGGGACGGGGACAGGGCGGGAGACCCAGTACTTC.

The chain has TRBV11-3 and TRBJ2-7; 12 bases agree with TRBD2. From germline, CDR1 is SGHNT and CDR2 YENEEA. The CDR3 has 13 amino acids. Trimming removed 5 bases from V and 6 bases from J; junction bases left unmatched: 2. For the CDR3, the DNA is TGTGCCAGCAGCGGACTAGCGGGAACCGAGCAGTACTTC. Translation gives CASSGLAGTEQYF.

The V and J genes are TRBV2 and TRBJ1-1, with 8 bases identical to TRBD1. The J segment lost 5 bases and the V segment lost 7 bases, leaving 9 bases of the junction unmatched. The CDR3 consists of 14 residues. Germline V gene data show CDR1 as SNHLY and CDR2 as FYNNEI. The CDR3 DNA sequence: TGTGCCAGCATCATACAGGGGGGTGTGACTGAAGCTTTCTTT. Protein sequence: CASIIQGGVTEAFF.

The chain employs TRBV11-2 and TRBJ1-5; D call uncertain. The CDR3 is 13 residues long. Germline V gene data show CDR1 as SGHAT and CDR2 as FQNNGV. V lost 5 bases and J lost 5, with 10 bases in between. The CDR3 spells CASSRDTYQPQHF. Here the CDR3 DNA reads TGTGCCAGCAGCCGAGACACCTATCAGCCCCAGCATTTT.

In DNA, the CDR3 is TGTGCCAGCAGCCCGACAGGGGGCGCCTACGAGCAGTACTTC. Protein: CASSPTGGAYEQYF. V is TRBV7-9 and J is TRBJ2-7, with 10 bases aligning to TRBD1. Trimming cost V 5 bases and J 2 bases; bases outside gene matches: 3. The germline V gene has CDR1 SEHNR and CDR2 FQNEAQ (reference sequence). The CDR3 is 14 residues long.

The CDR3 DNA sequence: TGTGCCAGCAGTTTTAGGGGCGTGAAACCCTACAATGAGCAGTTCTTC. This translates into CASSFRGVKPYNEQFF. V is TRBV28 and J is TRBJ2-1; D is perhaps TRBD1 (5 bases). V was cut by 3 bases and J by 2 bases, with 14 bases left in between. Germline V gene sequence: CDR1 MDHEN, CDR2 SYDVKM. The CDR3 is 16 amino acids.

The chain couples TRBV14 to TRBJ1-1; 7 positions agree with TRBD1. V shed 5 bases and J 1 base; nucleotides not matched to a gene: 4. The CDR3 has 14 amino acids. From germline, CDR1 is SGHDN and CDR2 FVKESK. CDR3 amino acids: CASSYGQENTEAFF. The CDR3 DNA is TGTGCCAGCAGCTACGGACAGGAGAACACTGAAGCTTTCTTT.

The chain combines TRBV7-3 with TRBJ2-7; TRBD2 matches at 10 bases. This CDR3 spans 16 amino acids. Trimming at V came to 5 bases and at J to 5 bases, leaving 12 bases not matched to a gene. Germline V gives CDR1 SGHTA, CDR2 FQGTGA. The CDR3 coding sequence is TGTGCCAGCAGCCGCAATAGCGGGAGGAATCTAGACGAGCAGTACTTC. It encodes CASSRNSGRNLDEQYF.

V and J are TRBV6-5 and TRBJ1-2, with unresolved D. Germline assignment: CDR1 MNHEY and CDR2 SVGAGI. CDR3 size: 11 residues. V was pared by 5 bases and J by 5 bases, with 6 bases between. For the CDR3, the DNA is TGTGCCAGCAGTGGAGGTTATGGCTACACCTTC. This translates into CASSGGYGYTF.

The J gene is TRBJ2-5, the V gene TRBV4-1, with TRBD2 identical over 11 bases. The junction had 12 bases not matched to a gene; V was cut back by 0 bases and J by 3 bases. The CDR3 totals 19 residues. Germline CDR1 MGHRA, CDR2 YSYEKL. The CDR3 sequence: CASSQDPLAGGSLEETQYF. For the CDR3, the DNA is TGCGCCAGCAGCCAAGATCCCCTAGCGGGAGGATCTCTCGAAGAGACCCAGTACTTC.